These T cell receptor beta chains were read from a single sample in a study of blood T cell repertoires in COVID-19. Sequenced by immunoSEQ multiplex PCR; TCRdb stores in-frame clones only, minus some. Among some 260,000 clones listed, roughly 88% were seen once. Specimen: peripheral blood. The source is an elderly man with acute or convalescent COVID-19. CDR3s include the opening cysteine and the closing phenylalanine or tryptophan. D genes are given only for firm matches. The size entry is marked missing in some rows and otherwise reads once, few, many or a size class.

size	V	D	J	DNA	CDR3
.	TRBV18	TRBD1	TRBJ1-5	TGTGCCAGCTCACCAGGGACAGGGAAGGTCAATCAGCCCCAGCATTTT	CASSPGTGKVNQPQHF
.	TRBV19	.	TRBJ2-3	TGTGCCAGTAGTAGGCAGGAGGGCACAGATACGCAGTATTTT	CASSRQEGTDTQYF
.	TRBV19	TRBD2	TRBJ2-7	TGTGCCAGTAGTCTTGCTAGCGGTTCCTTTTACGAGCAGTACTTC	CASSLASGSFYEQYF
.	TRBV5-1	.	TRBJ1-1	TGCGCCAGCAGCGCCCCGACGGTTTCGGGAACTGAAGCTTTCTTT	CASSAPTVSGTEAFF
once	TRBV7-2	.	TRBJ2-1	TGTGCCAGCAGCTTACTTCAACTAGGGAGCTCCTACAATGAGCAGTTCTTC	CASSLLQLGSSYNEQFF
.	TRBV6-5	TRBD1	TRBJ1-1	TGTGCCAGCAGCAAGGGACAGGTTATGAACACTGAAGCTTTCTTT	CASSKGQVMNTEAFF
.	TRBV29-1	.	TRBJ2-3	TGCAGCGTTGAACCCTCCACAGATACGCAGTATTTT	CSVEPSTDTQYF
.	TRBV27	TRBD1	TRBJ2-5	TGTGCCAGCAGTCCCCAGGGACAGGCGAGGCCGTACTTC	CASSPQGQARPYF
.	TRBV5-5	TRBD1	TRBJ1-4	TGTGCCAGCAGCATACCGGGACAGGGAATACTGTTTTTT	CASSIPGQGILFF
.	TRBV7-3	TRBD1	TRBJ1-6	TGTGCCAGCAGCTCCTCTGGACAGGGCGAGCCCCTCCACTTT	CASSSSGQGEPLHF
.	TRBV2	TRBD1	TRBJ1-2	TGTGCCAGCAGATCCGGGACAGCTTACTATGGCTACACCTTC	CASRSGTAYYGYTF
.	TRBV19	TRBD1	TRBJ2-7	TGTGCCAGTAGTATAGCAGCAGGGGGCGGCGAGCAGTACTTC	CASSIAAGGGEQYF
.	TRBV7-9	TRBD2	TRBJ2-3	TGTGCCAGCAGCTTAGTTAGCGGGGAGATAGATACGCAGTATTTT	CASSLVSGEIDTQYF
.	TRBV12-3/TRBV12-4	.	TRBJ1-5	TGTGCCAGCAGGTCTACAGGGAGTCAGCCCCAGCATTTT	CASRSTGSQPQHF
.	TRBV24-1	TRBD2	TRBJ2-3	TGTGCCACCAGTGATCACACTAGCGGGAGGGCAGATACGCAGTATTTT	CATSDHTSGRADTQYF
.	TRBV7-2	TRBD1	TRBJ2-2	TGTGCCAGCAGCCCCGAGGGGGACAGGGGGACCGGGGAGCTGTTTTTT	CASSPEGDRGTGELFF
.	TRBV9	.	TRBJ2-1	TGTGCCAGCAATCGCGGTGGAGTATACAATGAGCAGTTCTTC	CASNRGGVYNEQFF
.	TRBV19	TRBD2	TRBJ2-2	TGTGCCAGTAGTATAGTACCGGGGACTACCACCGGGGAGCTGTTTTTT	CASSIVPGTTTGELFF
.	TRBV6-1	TRBD1	TRBJ1-1	TGTGCCAGCAGTGATGGGACAGGGCGCACTGAAGCTTTCTTT	CASSDGTGRTEAFF
few	TRBV4-2	.	TRBJ2-7	TGTGCCAGCAGCCACGCCGACGGCGGCTCCTACGAGCAGTACTTC	CASSHADGGSYEQYF
.	TRBV6-8	.	TRBJ2-7	TGTGCCAGCAGTTACGACAGTTCCTACGAGCAGTACTTC	CASSYDSSYEQYF
.	TRBV5-6	TRBD2	TRBJ2-1	TGTGCCAGCAGCGACTACGGGAGGACCTCCTACAATGAGCAGTTCTTC	CASSDYGRTSYNEQFF
.	TRBV6-2/TRBV6-3	TRBD1	TRBJ2-4	TGTGCCAGCAGTGCCCCGACAGGGAACGAGAACATTCAGTACTTC	CASSAPTGNENIQYF
.	TRBV5-5	.	TRBJ1-4	TGTGCCAGCAGCTACGGACAGTTTGATGAAAAACTGTTTTTT	CASSYGQFDEKLFF
.	TRBV21-1	.	TRBJ1-1	TGTGCCAGCAGCACAAAATCCCCCGCCAGGGGGCGGAACACTGAAGCTTTCTTT	CASSTKSPARGRNTEAFF
.	TRBV6-5	.	TRBJ1-1	TGTGCCAGCAGTTACTCGTGGTCAGGGAACACTGAAGCTTTCTTT	CASSYSWSGNTEAFF
few	TRBV5-8	.	TRBJ1-5	TGTGCCAGCAGCTTTGTTAATTTAGGGGCAGCTAGCAATCAGCCCCAGCATTTT	CASSFVNLGAASNQPQHF
few	TRBV14	.	TRBJ1-3	TGTGCCAGCAGGCGTACAGGGCCCTCTGGAAACACCATATATTTT	CASRRTGPSGNTIYF